This is a list of T cell receptor beta chains from one sample in a study of blood T cell repertoires in COVID-19. Data came from immunoSEQ multiplex PCR; TCRdb stores just in-frame clones and leaves some out. The sample has about 440,000 clones, around 91% seen once. Material for sequencing was PBMCs or T cells enriched from blood (not recorded which). The source of these receptors is a man between 18 and 29 years old who had recovered from COVID-19. The CDR3 runs from the conserved cysteine through the conserved F or W. A D gene is named only where the DNA matches it firmly. The size of a clone is reported for some rows only, either as once, few or many, or as a class for expanded clones.

clone_size d_call j_call v_call cdr3_aa cdr3_nt
. TRBD1 TRBJ1-2 TRBV30 CAWTTGTGLNYGYTF TGTGCCTGGACTACCGGGACAGGGCTTAACTATGGCTACACCTTC
. . TRBJ1-2 TRBV6-6 CASSYGSGQVNYGYTF TGTGCCAGCAGTTACGGTTCTGGGCAGGTCAACTATGGCTACACCTTC
once . TRBJ1-5 TRBV7-6 CASSLDSVNQPQHF TGTGCCAGCAGCTTAGACTCCGTCAATCAGCCCCAGCATTTT
. . TRBJ1-1 TRBV6-5 CASSCNSEEAFF TGTGCCAGCAGTTGCAATTCGGAGGAAGCTTTCTTT
. . TRBJ1-1 TRBV29-1 CSAMTLNTEAFF TGCAGCGCTATGACTCTGAACACTGAAGCTTTCTTT
. TRBD2 TRBJ2-2 TRBV5-4 CASSPKAGVTGELFF TGTGCCAGCAGCCCCAAGGCGGGGGTCACCGGGGAGCTGTTTTTT
. . TRBJ2-2 TRBV12-3/TRBV12-4 CASSSESGELFF TGTGCCAGCAGTTCAGAATCCGGGGAGCTGTTTTTT
. . TRBJ1-1 TRBV3-1/TRBV3-2 CASSQGPGRTEAFF TGTGCCAGCAGCCAAGGTCCAGGGAGGACTGAAGCTTTCTTT
. . TRBJ1-2 TRBV11-3 CASSSTRSLEGGYTF TGTGCCAGCAGCTCCACCCGGTCCCTCGAGGGCGGCTACACCTTC
. . TRBJ2-7 TRBV2 CASTLDTYSYEQYF TGTGCCAGCACTCTGGACACATACTCCTACGAGCAGTACTTC
. . TRBJ1-6 TRBV15 CATRGSDSPLHF TGTGCCACCAGAGGGAGCGATTCACCCCTCCACTTT
once TRBD2 TRBJ2-1 TRBV4-1 CASSQTGGGFNEQFF TGCGCCAGCAGCCAAACTGGCGGGGGGTTCAATGAGCAGTTCTTC
. . TRBJ2-1 TRBV2 CASGILGGGEQFF TGTGCCAGCGGTATCTTGGGAGGCGGTGAGCAGTTCTTC
. . TRBJ1-2 TRBV5-6 CASSFPVQGLYGYTF TGTGCCAGCAGCTTCCCGGTTCAGGGTCTATATGGCTACACCTTC
. TRBD1 TRBJ1-2 TRBV7-9 CASSQLTGAGGYTF TGTGCCAGCAGCCAATTGACAGGGGCCGGGGGCTACACCTTC
. . TRBJ1-5 TRBV7-2 CASSPLGAPNQPQHF TGTGCCAGCAGTCCCCTTGGGGCCCCCAATCAGCCCCAGCATTTT
once . TRBJ1-1 TRBV3-1/TRBV3-2 CASSTQDTEAFF TGTGCCAGCAGCACCCAGGACACTGAAGCTTTCTTT
. . TRBJ1-5 TRBV27 CASRALPQDNQPQHF TGTGCCAGCCGAGCACTGCCCCAGGACAATCAGCCCCAGCATTTT
. TRBD1 TRBJ1-5 TRBV19 CASRQTGVNQPQHF TGTGCCAGTAGACAGACAGGGGTCAATCAGCCCCAGCATTTT
. TRBD1 TRBJ2-5 TRBV5-8 CASSRGTVQETQYF TGTGCCAGCAGCCGTGGGACAGTCCAAGAGACCCAGTACTTC
. . TRBJ2-7 TRBV28 CASSRLWTVSYEQYF TGTGCCAGCAGTCGACTTTGGACAGTCTCCTACGAGCAGTACTTC
few . TRBJ1-1 TRBV5-1 CASSLGSGIRSPEAFF TGCGCCAGCAGCTTGGGGAGCGGGATACGCAGCCCTGAAGCTTTCTTT
. . TRBJ2-1 TRBV7-9 CASTDPGGDGYNEQFF TGTGCCAGCACCGACCCCGGCGGAGACGGTTACAATGAGCAGTTCTTC
few . TRBJ2-6 TRBV18 CASSPIISGANVLTF TGTGCCAGCTCACCAATCATCTCTGGGGCCAACGTCCTGACTTTC
. TRBD2 TRBJ2-5 TRBV2 CASRISGLRETQYF TGTGCCAGCAGGATCTCGGGACTACGAGAGACCCAGTACTTC
. . TRBJ1-5 TRBV6-5 CASSSVQAGRQPQHF TGTGCCAGCAGTTCGGTCCAGGCTGGGAGGCAGCCCCAGCATTTT
. . TRBJ2-2 TRBV13 CASSLDSRNTGELFF TGTGCCAGCAGCCTTGACAGCCGGAACACCGGGGAGCTGTTTTTT
. . TRBJ1-1 TRBV2 CASKGGGTNTEAFF TGTGCCAGCAAGGGTGGGGGCACTAACACTGAAGCTTTCTTT
. TRBD1 TRBJ1-5 TRBV27 CASSRTGLSNQPQHF TGTGCCAGCAGTAGGACAGGGCTTAGCAATCAGCCCCAGCATTTT
. TRBD2 TRBJ2-7 TRBV11-1 CASSSRLAGKYEQYF TGTGCCAGCAGCTCAAGACTAGCGGGAAAGTACGAGCAGTACTTC
. . TRBJ1-5 TRBV6-5 CASSSPSGNQPQHF TGTGCCAGCAGTTCCCCCAGCGGCAATCAGCCCCAGCATTTT
. TRBD1 TRBJ1-1 TRBV7-9 CASRVDRGLAEAFF TGTGCCAGCAGGGTCGACAGGGGGCTTGCTGAAGCTTTCTTT
. . TRBJ2-1 TRBV27 CASSRNPTSYEQFF TGTGCCAGCAGCCGAAACCCGACTAGTTATGAGCAGTTCTTC
. . TRBJ1-2 TRBV5-1 CASSLGEHYGYTF TGCGCCAGCAGCTTGGGGGAGCACTATGGCTACACCTTC
. . TRBJ2-6 TRBV15 CATSRDVQGSGANVLTF TGTGCCACCAGCAGAGATGTACAGGGCTCTGGGGCCAACGTCCTGACTTTC
once . TRBJ2-6 TRBV30 CAWSSEGAVSGANVLTF TGTGCCTGGAGTTCGGAGGGGGCGGTCTCTGGGGCCAACGTCCTGACTTTC
. . TRBJ1-2 TRBV28 CASSFSGQSYGYTF TGTGCCAGCAGTTTTTCCGGACAGTCATATGGCTACACCTTC
. . TRBJ1-1 TRBV19 CASSIHGVNTEAFF TGTGCCAGTAGTATACACGGGGTGAACACTGAAGCTTTCTTT
. TRBD1 TRBJ1-5 TRBV2 CASGNDRVGNQPQHF TGTGCCAGCGGTAACGACAGGGTCGGTAATCAGCCCCAGCATTTT
. . TRBJ2-7 TRBV19 CASSIKDSWGEQYF TGTGCCAGTAGTATAAAGGACAGCTGGGGCGAGCAGTACTTC
. . TRBJ1-2 TRBV2 CASTGSYTF TGTGCCAGCACAGGGTCCTACACCTTC
once . TRBJ2-1 TRBV7-2 CASSFGHSYNEQFF TGTGCCAGCAGCTTTGGGCACTCCTACAATGAGCAGTTCTTC
once TRBD1 TRBJ1-1 TRBV18 CASSPTGGHTEAFF TGTGCCAGCTCACCAACAGGGGGGCATACTGAAGCTTTCTTT
. TRBD1 TRBJ1-2 TRBV5-1 CASSAGQGPYGYTF TGCGCCAGCAGCGCGGGACAGGGACCTTATGGCTACACCTTC
few . TRBJ1-2 TRBV27 CASSFARDYGYTF TGTGCCAGCAGTTTTGCGCGGGACTATGGCTACACCTTC
. . TRBJ2-4 TRBV7-9 CASSPQGSLAKNIQYF TGTGCCAGCAGCCCCCAGGGGTCCCTAGCCAAAAACATTCAGTACTTC
. TRBD2 TRBJ2-7 TRBV4-1 CASSPTAGDVYEQYF TGCGCCAGCAGCCCCACAGCGGGAGACGTCTACGAGCAGTACTTC
. TRBD2 TRBJ2-7 TRBV5-1 CATARTSGGKMNEQYF TGCGCCACCGCCCGGACTAGCGGGGGGAAGATGAACGAGCAGTACTTC
once . TRBJ1-3 TRBV28 CASSTGRNTIYF TGTGCCAGCAGTACAGGGAGAAACACCATATATTTT
. . TRBJ1-3 TRBV18 CASLTGTNSGNTIYF TGTGCCAGCTTGACCGGGACTAACTCTGGAAACACCATATATTTT
. . TRBJ1-1 TRBV5-1 CASSLGTGTLNTEAFF TGCGCCAGCAGCTTGGGTACAGGGACCTTAAACACTGAAGCTTTCTTT
. TRBD1 TRBJ1-1 TRBV7-2 CASSIGQGNTEAFF TGTGCCAGCAGCATTGGACAGGGAAACACTGAAGCTTTCTTT
. TRBD2 TRBJ2-5 TRBV7-6 CASSLGLAEETQYF TGTGCCAGCAGCTTAGGGCTAGCGGAAGAGACCCAGTACTTC
. TRBD2 TRBJ2-1 TRBV5-4 CASSLVSGGAGNEQFF TGTGCCAGCAGCTTGGTTAGCGGGGGGGCCGGCAATGAGCAGTTCTTC
. . TRBJ2-5 TRBV30 CAWSVLTGRQYF TGTGCCTGGAGTGTCCTTACTGGGCGCCAGTACTTC
. . TRBJ2-7 TRBV27 CASSSHPKVGAEGKRDEQYF TGTGCCAGCAGCAGCCACCCTAAGGTTGGGGCGGAGGGGAAAAGGGACGAGCAGTACTTC
. TRBD1 TRBJ1-6 TRBV27 CASSAGTGGRNSPLHF TGTGCCAGCAGTGCCGGGACAGGGGGCCGGAATTCACCCCTCCACTTT
once . TRBJ1-2 TRBV19 CASSNTGSGYTF TGTGCCAGTTCCAATACGGGGTCCGGCTACACCTTC
once TRBD1 TRBJ1-1 TRBV29-1 CSAGTGGAEAFF TGCAGCGCAGGGACAGGGGGGGCTGAAGCTTTCTTT